This passage covers 30 T cell receptor beta chains from one sample sequenced in a study of T cell repertoires in cytomegalovirus infection. Their antigens are not known. One entry per CDR3 protein, called by TCRdb with MiXCR from the reads. The sample lists 370,000 or so distinct CDR3 sequences, around a third occurring once. Here the sequenced sample was cultured PBMCs, taken from culture after CMV antigen stimulation. The receptors stem from a human donor in good health (CMV status not recorded). Some clones in this sample may be carry-over from other donors' samples.

The chain is built from TRBV3-1 and TRBJ2-7; the D gene is possibly TRBD1 (5 bases). The CDR3 has 16 residues. V lost 0 bases to trimming and J lost 6 bases, with 18 bases between them. The V gene's germline CDR1 is LGHDT and CDR2 YNNKEL (reference sequence). This CDR3 is CASSQEGESFGVEQYV. CDR3 sequence (DNA): TGTGCCAGCAGCCAAGAAGGGGAATCGTTTGGGGTCGAGCAGTACGTC.

The rearrangement joins TRBV2 to TRBJ2-1, with unresolved D. The CDR3 contains 13 residues. Deletions cut 7 bases from V and 1 base from J, with 8 bases between. Germline loops: CDR1 SNHLY, CDR2 FYNNEI. The CDR3 DNA follows: TGTGCCAGCACCACTGAGTCCTACAATGAGCAGTTCTTC. Translating it yields CASTTESYNEQFF.

The chain recombines TRBV24-1 with TRBJ1-5; 9 bases align to TRBD1. The CDR3 totals 14 residues. Germline CDR1 and CDR2: KGHDR and SFDVKD. V lost 6 bases and J lost 2; bases outside the gene matches: 1. CDR3 residues: CATSRTGGNQPQHF. The DNA of the CDR3 is TGTGCCACCAGTAGGACAGGGGGCAATCAGCCCCAGCATTTT.

The rearrangement links TRBV15 to TRBJ2-1, with 9 bases identical to TRBD1. The CDR3 runs 16 residues. V was pared by 5 bases and J by 9 bases, with 14 bases of the junction left unmatched. Per the germline V gene, CDR1 is LNHNV and CDR2 is YYDKDF (reference sequence). The CDR3 loop reads CATSAIRDRVGGEQFF. For the CDR3, the DNA is TGTGCCACCAGCGCGATACGGGACAGGGTCGGAGGTGAGCAGTTCTTC.

The chain is built from TRBV29-1 and TRBJ2-2, with D perhaps matching TRBD2 (5 bases). The V gene lost 7 bases and the J gene lost 8 bases, with 11 bases spanning the gap. Germline CDR1 SQVTM, CDR2 ANQGSEA. The length of the CDR3 is 11 residues. DNA of the CDR3: TGCAGCGCTGTACTAGTTGGGGAGCTGTTTTTT. It codes for CSAVLVGELFF.

The CDR3 region is CASSIGRAQPQHF. In DNA form, the CDR3 reads TGTGCCAGTAGTATAGGCAGGGCCCAGCCCCAGCATTTT. The chain joins TRBV19 to TRBJ1-5; maybe TRBD1 (5 bases). With 1 base removed from V and 7 bases from J, the gap between germline ends came to 8 bases. CDR1 is LNHDA, CDR2 SQIVND, per germline (reference sequence). The CDR3 runs 13 residues. The complete variable domain, with remaining parts taken from reference TRBV19 and TRBJ1-5, reads DGGITQSPKYLFRKEGQNVTLSCEQNLNHDAMYWYRQDPGQGLRLIYYSQIVNDFQKGDIAEGYSVSREKKESFPLTVTSAQKNPTAFYLCASSIGRAQPQHFGDGTRLSIL.

This clonotype was seen a handful of times. The chain carries TRBV12-3 or TRBV12-4 and TRBJ2-5; 7 bases map to TRBD2. Trimming took 4 bases from V and 4 from J; bases not matched to a gene: 6. This CDR3 comprises 14 residues. In nucleotides, the CDR3 is TGTGCCAGCAGTTCTTGGGGGGGGGGAGAGACCCAGTACTTC. Protein: CASSSWGGGETQYF.

This sequence joins TRBV5-4 and TRBJ2-1; D may be TRBD1 (6 bases). Germline lookup yields CDR1 SGHNT and CDR2 YYREEE (reference sequence). The CDR3 is made up of 12 amino acids. V was clipped by 6 bases and J by 10 bases, with 14 bases between them. The CDR3 coding sequence is TGTGCCAGCACCGAGGGGGTCAGCGAGCAGTTCTTC. Its protein product is CASTEGVSEQFF.

The chain is built from TRBV6-6 and TRBJ2-1, with D unclear. The germline V gene has CDR1 MNHNY and CDR2 SVGAGI (reference sequence). CDR3 length: 15 residues. The V gene lost 5 bases and the J gene lost 0 bases, with 11 bases spanning the gap. As DNA, the CDR3 is TGTGCCAGCAGTCCGGTTCTTAGCTCCTACAATGAGCAGTTCTTC. This codes for CASSPVLSSYNEQFF.

The rearrangement uses TRBV12-3 or TRBV12-4 and TRBJ1-2; D remains unclear. The CDR3 loop spans 14 amino acids. The germline V and J ends were trimmed by 5 bases and 0 bases, with 10 bases remaining between them. The CDR3 here is CASSPGLANYGYTF. CDR3 DNA sequence: TGTGCCAGCAGTCCGGGTCTAGCTAACTATGGCTACACCTTC.

This clonotype appeared a few times. The rearrangement links TRBV11-2 to TRBJ2-7, with 7 nucleotides matching TRBD2. Germline CDR1 SGHAT, CDR2 FQNNGV. V dropped 6 bases and J dropped 3; count of bases not matched to a gene: 5. This CDR3 has 13 amino acids. The CDR3 sequence: CASSTSAYYEQYV. CDR3 DNA: TGTGCCAGCAGTACTAGCGCTTACTACGAGCAGTACGTC.

The CDR3 reads CATQAGASYEQYF. The CDR3 DNA sequence: TGTGCCACCCAAGCGGGAGCATCGTACGAGCAGTACTTC. The chain uses TRBV10-3 and TRBJ2-7; 8 nucleotides agree with TRBD2. The V gene's germline CDR1 is ENHRY and CDR2 SYGVKD. V was pared by 10 bases and J by 4 bases, with 9 bases of the junction left unmatched. This CDR3 is 13 amino acids long.

This clonotype came up a few times. V is TRBV20-1 and J is TRBJ2-1, with D tentatively TRBD2 (5 bases). V was clipped by 6 bases and J by 3 bases, with 9 bases between them. Germline V gene data show CDR1 as DFQATT and CDR2 as SNEGSKA (reference sequence). The CDR3 loop spans 12 amino acids. CDR3 residues: CSASTNYNEQFF. The CDR3 DNA reads TGCAGTGCATCGACTAACTACAATGAGCAGTTCTTC.

This clonotype came up a few times. CDR3 residues: CASRSTGGYGYTF. The CDR3 DNA is TGTGCCAGCAGATCTACAGGGGGATATGGCTACACCTTC. The gene calls are TRBV7-2 and TRBJ1-2; 8 nucleotides line up with TRBD1. Trimming cost V 6 bases and J 5 bases; bases outside gene matches: 5. This CDR3 is 13 amino acids long. Per germline, CDR1 SGHTA and CDR2 FQGNSA.

This sequence joins TRBV11-2 and TRBJ1-3, with D perhaps matching TRBD1 (5 bases). The V end was cut by 1 base, the J end by 2 bases, with 12 bases between. The CDR3 length is 16 residues. From germline, CDR1 is SGHAT and CDR2 FQNNGV. The CDR3 DNA reads TGTGCCAGCAGCTTAGCGGGGGAAACTCCTGGAAACACCATATATTTT. Its translation is CASSLAGETPGNTIYF.

This chain connects TRBV12-3 or TRBV12-4 to TRBJ1-1; D is perhaps TRBD1 (5 bases). Trimming stripped 5 bases from V and 1 base from J, with 8 bases between. This CDR3 is built from 13 residues. CDR3 amino acids: CASSHDRNTEAFF. The CDR3, as DNA: TGTGCCAGCAGTCACGACAGGAACACTGAAGCTTTCTTT.

The chain employs TRBV6-1 and TRBJ2-3; a possible D gene is TRBD2 (7 bases). The CDR3 has 17 amino acids. Trimming pared 10 bases from V and 4 bases from J, leaving 27 bases between. Germline CDR1 is MNHNS and CDR2 is SASEGT. The CDR3 here is CATLPQGWSGASDTQYF. In DNA, the CDR3 is TGTGCCACCCTTCCACAGGGTTGGAGCGGGGCCTCAGATACGCAGTATTTT.

The genes are TRBV20-1 and TRBJ1-5; 9 bases match TRBD1. Unmatched junction bases numbered 3, after V lost 4 bases and J lost 5 bases. The germline V gene has CDR1 DFQATT and CDR2 SNEGSKA (reference sequence). CDR3 length: 13 amino acids. In DNA form, the CDR3 reads TGCAGTGCTAACAGGGGGCGCGATCAGCCCCAGCATTTT. Residues: CSANRGRDQPQHF.

This rearrangement joins TRBV12-3 or TRBV12-4 to TRBJ2-5; D assignment may be TRBD1 or TRBD2 (6 bases each). This CDR3 comprises 14 residues. Trimming took 5 bases from V and 6 from J, leaving 16 bases between them. The CDR3, as DNA: TGTGCCAGCAGTCCCGGGGGCTCCACGAAGACCCAGTACTTC. Its translation: CASSPGGSTKTQYF.

This sequence joins TRBV9 and TRBJ2-5; tentative D call: TRBD1 (5 bases). Trimming took 2 bases from V and 3 from J, leaving 11 bases between them. Germline CDR1 SGDLS, CDR2 YYNGEE. This CDR3 has 14 residues. The CDR3 coding sequence is TGTGCCAGCAGCGTCTCAGGGAATGAAGAGACCCAGTACTTC. Its translation is CASSVSGNEETQYF. Full variable domain (missing parts from reference TRBV9 and TRBJ2-5): DSGVTQTPKHLITATGQRVTLRCSPRSGDLSVYWYQQSLDQGLQFLIQYYNGEERAKGNILERFSAQQFPDLHSELNLSSLELGDSALYFCASSVSGNEETQYFGPGTRLLVL.

This clonotype has a handful of counts. V and J are TRBV2 and TRBJ1-2; D may be TRBD1 (5 bases). The V end was cut by 5 bases, the J end by 0 bases, with 13 bases between. CDR1 is SNHLY, CDR2 FYNNEI, per germline. The CDR3 has 15 residues. Here the CDR3 reads CASSKDQGANYGYTF. The CDR3 bases are TGTGCCAGCAGTAAGGATCAGGGAGCTAACTATGGCTACACCTTC.

In its sample, this clonotype was seen a few times. This chain links TRBV19 with TRBJ1-1; D not resolved. Trimming left V 3 bases short and J 6 bases short, with 17 bases between. The germline CDR1 and CDR2 sequences are LNHDA and SQIVND (reference sequence). The CDR3 contains 15 residues. The CDR3 spells CASSIRGRPGAEAFF. CDR3 coding DNA: TGTGCCAGTAGTATCCGAGGCAGGCCCGGGGCTGAAGCTTTCTTT.

The V gene is TRBV28, the J gene TRBJ1-4, with 7 bases aligning to TRBD1. Germline CDR1 is MDHEN and CDR2 is SYDVKM. CDR3 length: 14 amino acids. V gave up 3 bases and J gave up 5 bases; unmatched junction bases: 3. CDR3 sequence reads: CASSFSGGNEKLFF. CDR3 nucleotides: TGTGCCAGCAGTTTTTCAGGGGGGAATGAAAAACTGTTTTTT. The full variable domain, in which reference TRBV28 and TRBJ1-4 provide the parts outside the CDR3, is DVKVTQSSRYLVKRTGEKVFLECVQDMDHENMFWYRQDPGLGLRLIYFSYDVKMKEKGDIPEGYSVSREKKERFSLILESASTNQTSMYLCASSFSGGNEKLFFGSGTQLSVL.

The chain uses TRBV29-1 and TRBJ2-1; TRBD2 matches at 10 bases. J lost 8 bases, V lost 8 bases, and 12 bases had no gene match. From germline, CDR1 is SQVTM and CDR2 ANQGSEA. This CDR3 comprises 14 residues. CDR3 residues: CSYKGSGRDDEQFF. Written as DNA, the CDR3 is TGCAGCTACAAAGGGAGCGGGAGGGACGATGAGCAGTTCTTC.

The chain employs TRBV30 and TRBJ2-5; D is uncertain. This CDR3 contains 12 residues. V was cut by 3 bases and J by 3 bases, with 8 bases left in between. Germline V lookup: CDR1 GTSNPN, CDR2 SVGIG (reference sequence). The CDR3 coding sequence is TGTGCCTGGAGCGACGACAAAGAGACCCAGTACTTC. It yields the protein CAWSDDKETQYF. The full variable domain, in which reference TRBV30 and TRBJ2-5 provide the parts outside the CDR3, is SQTIHQWPATLVQPVGSPLSLECTVEGTSNPNLYWYRQAAGRGLQLLFYSVGIGQISSEVPQNLSASRPQDRQFILSSKKLLLSDSGFYLCAWSDDKETQYFGPGTRLLVL.

This clonotype was counted only a few times. The chain recombines TRBV7-9 with TRBJ1-1; tentative D call: TRBD1 (5 bases). The CDR3 is made up of 13 amino acids. Germline lookup yields CDR1 SEHNR and CDR2 FQNEAQ (reference sequence). V lost 6 bases to trimming and J lost 7 bases, with 15 bases between them. CDR3 bases: TGTGCCAGCAGTTTTATTGGGGCCGGTGAAGCTTTCTTT. Amino acid sequence: CASSFIGAGEAFF.

This clonotype was seen at least ten times. This sequence joins TRBV11-3 and TRBJ2-1; 12 nucleotides align to TRBD2. The length of the CDR3 is 18 residues. V shed 1 base and J 5 bases; nucleotides not matched to a gene: 9. From germline, CDR1 is SGHNT and CDR2 YENEEA. The CDR3 sequence: CASSLGLLAGGPNNEQFF. In DNA form, the CDR3 reads TGTGCCAGCAGCTTAGGCCTACTAGCGGGAGGACCCAACAATGAGCAGTTCTTC.

There are many counts of this clonotype. V usage is TRBV10-2 and J usage is TRBJ2-7; 7 bases are shared with TRBD1. Unmatched junction bases numbered 16, after V lost 6 bases and J lost 5 bases. The CDR3 is 16 residues long. Germline V CDR1 and CDR2: WSHSY, SAAADI. Here the CDR3 DNA reads TGCGCCAGCAGGTCCGGGACAGCCATTACTAAGGACGAGCAGTACGTC. The encoded protein is CASRSGTAITKDEQYV.

At least ten counts were recorded for this clonotype. The J gene is TRBJ2-3, the V gene TRBV6-1, with TRBD1 matching 7 bases. Germline lookup yields CDR1 MNHNS and CDR2 SASEGT. The CDR3 extends over 14 amino acids. J gave up 5 bases and V 6 bases, and 8 bases lay outside the gene matches. As DNA, the CDR3 is TGTGCCAGCAGCCGACAGGGAAAGGGAGATACGCAGTATTTT. Translating gives CASSRQGKGDTQYF.

The chain joins TRBV6-2 or TRBV6-3 to TRBJ1-5; D is uncertain. The CDR3 length is 19 residues. V lost 6 bases to trimming and J lost 0 bases, with 24 bases between them. CDR1 is MNHEY and CDR2 is SVGEGT in the germline V gene. Written as DNA, the CDR3 is TGTGCCAGCAGCTACGCTGAACCCGGCCCTAAAGATAGCAATCAGCCCCAGCATTTT. Its protein is CASSYAEPGPKDSNQPQHF.